This TCR beta chain appears in the sequencing data of a study of blood T cells in healthy people across ages. Study overall: Capture by template switching was about one barcoded beta molecule per two T cells. Broader study findings: The long-lived group displayed more naive CD4+ cells, plus higher diversity, than the aged donors did. Any conclusive comparison of naive versus antigen-experienced cells was prevented by using unsorted PBMCs.

A second PCR of roughly 7 to 11 cycles used a sample-barcoded 5' primer and a J-beta primer mix. Every cDNA molecule bore a tag from a template-switch adaptor containing 12 random nucleotides. TCRdb independently ran MiXCR on the 5' RACE reads; one entry per CDR3 protein. The repertoire includes approximately 830,000 distinct CDR3 sequences, approximately 65% of them detected once, and 28% sits in the top ten. CDR3 size: 15 residues. V shed 0 bases and J shed 2 bases, with 11 bases lying between them. The V gene's germline CDR1 is DFQATT and CDR2 SNEGSKA (reference sequence). Worth noting for this clonotype: As yet, its antigen is unknown.

The chain employs TRBV20-1 and TRBJ2-1; D perhaps matches TRBD2 (6 bases). The sample comprised blood. The origin of this receptor is a man younger than 40 in good health. CDR3 DNA: TGCAGTGCTAGAGAGGGGCGGGGTGCCTACAATGAGCAGTTCTTC. It codes for CSAREGRGAYNEQFF.